The source of this T cell receptor beta chain is a study of tumor-infiltrating lymphocytes in localized non-small cell lung cancer. Overall study context: Resected tumor was paired with non-adjacent uninvolved lung from the same patient. Study-wide findings and caveats: Different pieces of the same tissue were used for each assay. IM1 and IM2 tumors showed no difference in T-cell fraction.

V shed 4 bases, J shed 4 bases, and the junction held 9 bases outside the gene matches. CDR3 length equals 15 residues. CDR1 and CDR2 from the germline V gene are GTSNPN and SVGIG (reference sequence). Clones were read by immunoSEQ multiplex PCR, and TCRdb kept only the in-frame ones, dropping some. The data show around 5,500 clones, around 82% seen once. With regard to this clone: Its antigen is unidentified.

This receptor was taken from a human donor with non-small cell lung cancer. Material: lung tumor tissue. The chain employs TRBV30 and TRBJ2-2, with 7 nucleotides matching TRBD1. CDR3 coding DNA: TGTGCCTGGATTCCAAGACAGGGCCTCACCGGGGAGCTGTTTTTT. It translates to CAWIPRQGLTGELFF.